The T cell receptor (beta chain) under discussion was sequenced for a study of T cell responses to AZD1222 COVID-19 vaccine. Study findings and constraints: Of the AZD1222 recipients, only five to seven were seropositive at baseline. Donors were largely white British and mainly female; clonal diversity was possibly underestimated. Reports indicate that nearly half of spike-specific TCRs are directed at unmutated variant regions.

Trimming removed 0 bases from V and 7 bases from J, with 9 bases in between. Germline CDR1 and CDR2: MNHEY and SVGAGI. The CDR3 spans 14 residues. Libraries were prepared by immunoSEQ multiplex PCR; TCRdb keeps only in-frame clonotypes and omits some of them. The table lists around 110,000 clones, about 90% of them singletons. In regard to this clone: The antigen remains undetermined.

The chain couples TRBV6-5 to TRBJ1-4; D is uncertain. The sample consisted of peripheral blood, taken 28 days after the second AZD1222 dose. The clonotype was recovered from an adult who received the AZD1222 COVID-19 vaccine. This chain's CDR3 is CASSYSRGTEKLFF. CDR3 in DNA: TGTGCCAGCAGTTACTCGCGGGGAACTGAAAAACTGTTTTTT.